These T cell receptor beta chains were read from a single sample in a study of CD8 T cells in ankylosing spondylitis. TCRdb reanalysed the 5' RACE reads using MiXCR and keeps one entry per CDR3 protein. The sample carries 200,000 to 250,000 distinct CDR3 sequences, about a sixth recorded once. Sample: blood, either unsorted or a sorted T cell fraction (not recorded which). The receptors here all came from a male donor with ankylosing spondylitis. Both conserved end residues are part of each CDR3. D genes are given only for firm matches. A row's size may be missing; if present it is once, few, many or a size class.

>TRBV12-3/TRBV12-4|.|.|TRBJ2-7
TGTGCCAGCAGTTTTCTGCCCTACTACGAGCAGTACTTC
CASSFLPYYEQYF
>TRBV20-1|TRBD1|few|TRBJ2-7
TGCAGTGCTAGAGACGTGGGGACAGCATATTACGAGCAGTACTTC
CSARDVGTAYYEQYF
>TRBV12-3/TRBV12-4|.|many|TRBJ2-3
TGTGCCAGCAGTTTATTGGGGGCAGGGAGCGATACGCAGTATTTT
CASSLLGAGSDTQYF
>TRBV20-1|TRBD2|.|TRBJ2-7
TGCAGTGCTAGAGATCTGCTAGCGGGACGCTACGAGCAGTACTTC
CSARDLLAGRYEQYF
>TRBV27|TRBD2|.|TRBJ2-1
TGTGCCAGCAGCACACGCAGCGGGGCCCTCAATGAGCAGTTCTTC
CASSTRSGALNEQFF
>TRBV9|TRBD2|few|TRBJ2-7
TGTGCCAGCGATCCCACGGGGGGGGCCCTCTACGAGCAGTACTTC
CASDPTGGALYEQYF
>TRBV20-1|TRBD1|few|TRBJ2-5
TGCAGTGCTAGAGGGGGGGACAGGGTAAGGGAAGAGACCCAGTACTTC
CSARGGDRVREETQYF
>TRBV27|.|.|TRBJ2-1
TGTGCCAGCAGTCTAGCCTCTGTTAATGAGCAGTTCTTC
CASSLASVNEQFF
>TRBV20-1|.|few|TRBJ2-7
TGCAGTGCTAGAGGCCTTTTGCGCCCCTACGAGCAGTACTTC
CSARGLLRPYEQYF
>TRBV12-3/TRBV12-4|TRBD2|few|TRBJ2-5
TGTGCCAGCAGTTTCTCTAGCGGGGGGGCGGGGGAGACCCAGTACTTC
CASSFSSGGAGETQYF
>TRBV7-9|.|.|TRBJ1-1
TGTGCCAGCGCCCGGGGCGGTCTGAACACTGAAGCTTTCTTT
CASARGGLNTEAFF
>TRBV30|.|.|TRBJ1-6
TGTGCCTGTACGAAGTTGGGTGGTGATTCACCCCTCCACTTT
CACTKLGGDSPLHF
>TRBV3-1|TRBD2|.|TRBJ2-5
TGTGCCAGCAGCCCATCGGGGACTAGCGGGGGGCGAATAGGAGAGACCCAGTACTTC
CASSPSGTSGGRIGETQYF
>TRBV7-9|TRBD2|.|TRBJ2-1
TGTGCCAGCAGCTTACCTGCGGGAGAAAGACCTAACAATGAGCAGTTCTTC
CASSLPAGERPNNEQFF
>TRBV7-3|.|few|TRBJ2-7
TGTGCCAGCAGCTTAGATAGCCCCGGACTGCCCTACGAGCAGTACTTC
CASSLDSPGLPYEQYF
>TRBV29-1|.|.|TRBJ2-7
TGCAGCGTTGAATCAGATACCTACGAGCAGTACTTC
CSVESDTYEQYF
>TRBV20-1|TRBD2|few|TRBJ2-7
TGCAGTGCTAGAGCCTTGCTAGCGGGAACAACCTACGAGCAGTACTTC
CSARALLAGTTYEQYF
>TRBV6-2/TRBV6-3|TRBD1|few|TRBJ2-7
TGTGCCAGCAGTTACTGGGACAGGGGGATTGGCGAGCAGTACTTC
CASSYWDRGIGEQYF
>TRBV6-1|.|few|TRBJ2-1
TGTGCCAGCACCTCCGGGACACTTACCTACAATGAGCAGTTCTTC
CASTSGTLTYNEQFF
>TRBV20-1|.|.|TRBJ1-3
TGCAGTGCTAGAGCCTGGGAGTCTGGAAACACCATATATTTT
CSARAWESGNTIYF
>TRBV6-5|TRBD1|few|TRBJ1-6
TGTGCCAGCAGTTACGGGACAGCATTTAGTTCACCCCTCCACTTT
CASSYGTAFSSPLHF
>TRBV7-3|.|.|TRBJ2-7
TGTGCCAGCAGCTCTACCGCGGCATCCTACGAGCAGTACTTC
CASSSTAASYEQYF
>TRBV15|.|few|TRBJ1-1
TGTGCCACCAGCAGAGGGTCAGGGCACACTGAAGCTTTCTTT
CATSRGSGHTEAFF
>TRBV7-8|.|few|TRBJ2-1
TGTGCCAGCAGCCTCCTGCGGGCCAATGAGCAGTTCTTC
CASSLLRANEQFF
>TRBV12-3/TRBV12-4|TRBD2|many|TRBJ2-3
TGTGCCAGCAGTCCTGGACTAGCGGGGATCACAGATACGCAGTATTTT
CASSPGLAGITDTQYF
>TRBV10-3|.|few|TRBJ1-2
TGTGCCACGGCGCCAGGGGAGGCGCGCTATGGCTACACCTTC
CATAPGEARYGYTF
>TRBV4-3|.|few|TRBJ2-7
TGCGCCAGCACCCACCCGCATACCATCTCCTACGAGCAGTACTTC
CASTHPHTISYEQYF
>TRBV27|TRBD1|once|TRBJ2-3
TGTGCCAGCAGTGCTCGGGACAGGTCAGAGTATTTT
CASSARDRSEYF
>TRBV6-1|TRBD1|.|TRBJ2-5
TGTGCCAGCCTTGACAGGGGGCTTGAGGAGACCCAGTACTTC
CASLDRGLEETQYF
>TRBV14|.|few|TRBJ1-1
TGTGCCAGCAGCCAAAGAAGGGCCAAAGGTGACACTGAAGCTTTCTTT
CASSQRRAKGDTEAFF
>TRBV3-1|.|few|TRBJ2-3
TGTGCCAGCAGCCCCGGGGAGAGCACAGATACGCAGTATTTT
CASSPGESTDTQYF
>TRBV12-3/TRBV12-4|.|many|TRBJ2-5
TGTGCCAGCAGTACCCTAGGACACAGCCAAGAGACCCAGTACTTC
CASSTLGHSQETQYF
>TRBV4-1|.|.|TRBJ2-6
TGCGCCAGCAGCCAATGGCCTGACGGACTCGACTCTGGGGCCAACGTCCTGACTTTC
CASSQWPDGLDSGANVLTF
>TRBV27|.|.|TRBJ1-1
TGTGCCAGCAGCTTAGCGGGTGCGGGCACTGAAGCTTTCTTT
CASSLAGAGTEAFF
>TRBV7-2|.|.|TRBJ2-2
TGTGCCAGCAGCGTGTGGGGGCTTGGCGGGGAGCTGTTTTTT
CASSVWGLGGELFF
>TRBV20-1|TRBD2|.|TRBJ2-3
TGCAGTGCTAGAGATACAAGCGGGGGGTCCGATACGCAGTATTTT
CSARDTSGGSDTQYF
>TRBV7-9|.|.|TRBJ1-1
TGTGCCAGCACCACTCCTGGCAGCAGCACTGAAGCTTTCTTT
CASTTPGSSTEAFF
>TRBV4-1|TRBD2|.|TRBJ2-1
TGCGCCAGCAGCCAAGACCTCTCCGGTAGCGGGGCCTTGGGTGAGCAGTTCTTC
CASSQDLSGSGALGEQFF
>TRBV5-1|.|many|TRBJ2-3
TGCGCCAGCTCTTGGGGGGTAGCAGATACGCAGTATTTT
CASSWGVADTQYF
>TRBV7-6|.|few|TRBJ2-1
TGTGCCAGCAGCTTTCCGCCGGGCCCCCCGACCGATGAGCAGTTCTTC
CASSFPPGPPTDEQFF
>TRBV5-4|TRBD1|.|TRBJ1-1
TGTGCCAGCAGCCGGCTGGGACAGGGGGGGAACACTGAAGCTTTCTTT
CASSRLGQGGNTEAFF
>TRBV9|.|.|TRBJ1-1
TGTGCCAGCAGCGTTTGGGACACTCCGATAACAAACACTGAAGCTTTCTTT
CASSVWDTPITNTEAFF
>TRBV2|TRBD2|.|TRBJ2-5
TGTGCCAGCCGGACTAGCGGAGAGACCCAGTACTTC
CASRTSGETQYF
>TRBV7-2|.|many|TRBJ1-1
TGTGCCAGCAGCTTAGAAGGGGGGTACACTGAAGCTTTCTTT
CASSLEGGYTEAFF
>TRBV4-1|.|.|TRBJ2-2
TGCGCCAGCAGCCAGAGGACGAACACCGGGGAGCTGTTTTTT
CASSQRTNTGELFF
>TRBV12-3/TRBV12-4|.|.|TRBJ2-1
TGTGCCAGCAGCCCCCCGGTGAGCAATGAGCAGTTCTTC
CASSPPVSNEQFF
>TRBV14|.|few|TRBJ2-2
TGTGCCAGCAGCCCGGACAGAATTACCGGGGAGCTGTTTTTT
CASSPDRITGELFF
>TRBV7-9|.|.|TRBJ2-1
TGTGCCAGCAGCCCGGAAGGGCCCGAGCAGTTCTTC
CASSPEGPEQFF
>TRBV4-1|.|few|TRBJ2-1
TGCGCCAGCAGCCCGACTGGACTCTCCTACAATGAGCAGTTCTTC
CASSPTGLSYNEQFF
>TRBV4-1|.|many|TRBJ2-3
TGCGCCAGCAGCCCTTTGCCAGGGACCCAAACACAAGATACGCAGTATTTT
CASSPLPGTQTQDTQYF
>TRBV30|.|.|TRBJ1-3
TGTGCCTGGACAAGCTCTGGAAACACCATATATTTT
CAWTSSGNTIYF
>TRBV4-2|.|few|TRBJ2-7
TGTGCCAGCAGCCAAGATAGCCCGGGAGACCCCTACGAGCAGTACTTC
CASSQDSPGDPYEQYF
>TRBV9|.|many|TRBJ2-7
TGTGCCAGCAGCGTAGCTACTGGGCGCTACGAGCAGTACTTC
CASSVATGRYEQYF
>TRBV29-1|TRBD2|many|TRBJ2-7
TGCAGCGTTGTAGTTAGCGGGAGTTACGAGCAGTACTTC
CSVVVSGSYEQYF
>TRBV21-1|.|.|TRBJ2-7
TGTGCCAGCAGCAAAGGACGGGGACAGAGATACGAGCAGTACTTC
CASSKGRGQRYEQYF